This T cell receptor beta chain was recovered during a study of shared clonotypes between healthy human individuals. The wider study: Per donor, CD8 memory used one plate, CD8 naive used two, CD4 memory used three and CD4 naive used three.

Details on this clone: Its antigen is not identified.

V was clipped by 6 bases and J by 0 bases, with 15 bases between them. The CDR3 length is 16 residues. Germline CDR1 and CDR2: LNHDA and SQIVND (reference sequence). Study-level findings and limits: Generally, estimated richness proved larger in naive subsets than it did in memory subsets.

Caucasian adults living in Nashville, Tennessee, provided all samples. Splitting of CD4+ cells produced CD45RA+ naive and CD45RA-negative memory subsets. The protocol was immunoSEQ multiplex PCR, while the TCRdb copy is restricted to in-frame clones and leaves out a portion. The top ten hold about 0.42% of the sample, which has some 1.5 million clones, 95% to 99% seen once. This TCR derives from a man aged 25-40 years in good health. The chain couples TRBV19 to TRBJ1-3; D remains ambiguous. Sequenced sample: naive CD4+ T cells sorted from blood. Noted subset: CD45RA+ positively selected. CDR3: CASRRDLLISGNTIYF. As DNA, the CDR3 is TGTGCCAGTAGGAGGGATCTACTGATCTCTGGAAACACCATATATTTT.